Following are 25 T cell receptor beta chains from one sample sequenced in a study of cytomegalovirus exposure and HLA in healthy donors. It was with 60 Vbeta and 13 Jbeta primers that the PCR ran. Some clones are missing from TCRdb's copy, which holds only in-frame ones; the method was immunoSEQ multiplex PCR. The sample consists of under 250,000 clones, about 81% of them appearing once. Specimen: PBMCs. These TCRs come from a woman aged 35 to 49 in good health and CMV-seronegative.

V gene TRBV9 combines with J gene TRBJ2-7; D unclear. Trimming took off 1 base at V and 5 bases at J, with 10 bases between the two ends. Germline V gene sequence: CDR1 SGDLS, CDR2 YYNGEE. The CDR3 is 13 residues long. The CDR3 protein is CASSVSPPDEQYF. The CDR3 bases are TGTGCCAGCAGCGTATCTCCGCCGGACGAGCAGTACTTC.

V and J are TRBV7-8 and TRBJ2-5, with TRBD1 matching over 9 bases. The DNA end is a closer match to TRBJ2-7, so the J assignment may be wrong. The CDR3 runs to 17 residues. CDR1 is SGHVS and CDR2 is FQNEAQ in the germline V gene. CDR3 region: CASSPDRGDRAAREQYF. The DNA of the CDR3 is TGTGCCAGCAGCCCAGACAGAGGGGACAGGGCCGCTCGCGAGCAGTACTTC.

V and J are TRBV27 and TRBJ1-1, with 7 bases identical to TRBD1. The germline CDR1 and CDR2 sequences are MNHEY and SMNVEV (reference sequence). The CDR3 sequence is 14 residues long. Trimming took 6 bases from V and 2 from J; bases not matched to a gene: 6. The CDR3 sequence: CASRKGTVNTEAFF. The CDR3 coding sequence is TGTGCCAGCAGAAAAGGGACAGTAAACACTGAAGCTTTCTTT.

This chain links TRBV5-1 with TRBJ1-4; 8 bases are shared with TRBD1. The CDR3 totals 14 residues. Looked up from germline, CDR1 is SGHRS and CDR2 is YFSETQ. With 3 bases clipped from V and 5 bases from J, the junction kept 3 bases outside the gene matches. In nucleotides, the CDR3 is TGCGCCAGCAGCTGGGGACAGGACAATGAAAAACTGTTTTTT. Its protein product is CASSWGQDNEKLFF. Together with reference TRBV5-1 and TRBJ1-4, the CDR3 gives the full variable domain: KAGVTQTPRYLIKTRGQQVTLSCSPISGHRSVSWYQQTPGQGLQFLFEYFSETQRNKGNFPGRFSGRQFSNSRSEMNVSTLELGDSALYLCASSWGQDNEKLFFGSGTQLSVL.

The gene calls are TRBV2 and TRBJ2-1, with D perhaps matching TRBD2 (6 bases). From germline, CDR1 is SNHLY and CDR2 FYNNEI. The V and J ends lost 8 bases and 3 bases respectively, with 14 bases between them. The CDR3 is 14 amino acids. CDR3 region: CASLEEGVYNEQFF. CDR3 DNA: TGTGCCAGCCTGGAGGAGGGAGTCTACAATGAGCAGTTCTTC.

This clone turned up a few times. The V gene is TRBV7-3, the J gene TRBJ2-5, with D tentatively TRBD1 (5 bases). Germline CDR1 SGHTA, CDR2 FQGTGA. The germline V and J ends were trimmed by 5 bases and 5 bases, with 15 bases remaining between them. The CDR3 contains 14 residues. The DNA of the CDR3 is TGTGCCAGCAGCCCTGGACCGTCAGGGGAGACCCAGTACTTC. Translation gives CASSPGPSGETQYF.

The gene calls are TRBV19 and TRBJ2-7, with 8 bases aligning to TRBD1. The CDR3 spans 15 residues. Per the germline V gene, CDR1 is LNHDA and CDR2 is SQIVND (reference sequence). Trimming cost V 1 base and J 6 bases; bases outside gene matches: 8. CDR3 nucleotides: TGTGCCAGTAGTATAGGGACAGGGTCGATGGCCGAGCAGTACTTC. Translation gives CASSIGTGSMAEQYF.

The rearrangement joins TRBV5-1 to TRBJ1-2; the match to TRBD1 covers 7 bases. With V trimmed by 4 bases and J by 4 bases, 7 bases remained unmatched. Germline loops: CDR1 SGHRS, CDR2 YFSETQ. The CDR3 runs to 14 residues. The CDR3 bases are TGCGCCAGCAGCCAGGGGGGCAGGGGCTATGGCTACACCTTC. Residues: CASSQGGRGYGYTF.

This chain connects TRBV7-2 to TRBJ2-7; 7 nucleotides match TRBD2. Germline CDR1 is SGHTA and CDR2 is FQGNSA. The junction had 6 bases not matched to a gene; V was cut back by 1 base and J by 6 bases. The length of the CDR3 is 14 residues. In nucleotides, the CDR3 is TGTGCCAGCAGCTTAGGGGGAGGGCCTCTCGAGCAGTACTTC. This sequence encodes CASSLGGGPLEQYF.

The chain uses TRBV18 and TRBJ1-1, with 9 bases identical to TRBD1. CDR3 length equals 14 residues. The germline gives CDR1 KGHSH, CDR2 LQKENI. V dropped 6 bases and J dropped 6; count of bases not matched to a gene: 8. CDR3: CASSRQDRGAEAFF. CDR3 nucleotide sequence: TGTGCCAGCTCCCGACAGGACAGGGGCGCTGAAGCTTTCTTT.

The J gene is TRBJ2-1, the V gene TRBV2, with a weak D call TRBD2 (6 bases). The V end was cut by 7 bases, the J end by 8 bases, with 12 bases between. The germline CDR1 and CDR2 sequences are SNHLY and FYNNEI. The CDR3 covers 12 residues. CDR3 sequence (DNA): TGTGCCAGCACGTGGTGGGGGGATGAGCAGTTCTTC. Translating it yields CASTWWGDEQFF. The full variable domain, completed using reference TRBV2 and TRBJ2-1, is EPEVTQTPSHQVTQMGQEVILRCVPISNHLYFYWYRQILGQKVEFLVSFYNNEISEKSEIFDDQFSVERPDGSNFTLKIRSTKLEDSAMYFCASTWWGDEQFFGPGTRLTVL.

The rearrangement uses TRBV5-6 and TRBJ2-3; 8 bases align to TRBD2. The V gene end was trimmed by 2 bases and the J gene end by 6 bases; junction bases not matched to a gene: 17. CDR3 length equals 18 residues. The germline gives CDR1 SGHDT, CDR2 YYEEEE. The CDR3 DNA is TGTGCCAGCAGCTTCATCCCTGGGTCTAGCGGGCTAGGGGATACGCAGTATTTT. This sequence encodes CASSFIPGSSGLGDTQYF. The variable domain in full, with the rest retrieved from reference TRBV5-6 and TRBJ2-3, is DAGVTQSPTHLIKTRGQQVTLRCSPKSGHDTVSWYQQALGQGPQFIFQYYEEEERQRGNFPDRFSGHQFPNYSSELNVNALLLGDSALYLCASSFIPGSSGLGDTQYFGPGTRLTVL.

This chain joins TRBV4-1 and TRBJ2-1; 12 bases fit TRBD2. Germline lookup yields CDR1 MGHRA and CDR2 YSYEKL. The CDR3 is 17 residues long. After removal of 2 bases from V and 15 bases from J, the junction contained 17 bases not matched to a gene. The CDR3 nucleotides are TGCGCCAGCAGCCAACCTTTGACTAGCGGGAGCCGTATTGCTCGGTTCTTC. The encoded protein is CASSQPLTSGSRIARFF.

The chain combines TRBV5-1 with TRBJ2-7; D unresolved. The ends were cut back, 4 bases at V and 3 bases at J, with 5 bases in the middle. The CDR3 has 11 amino acids. The germline V gene has CDR1 SGHRS and CDR2 YFSETQ. The CDR3 here is CASSHYYEQYF. The CDR3 DNA sequence: TGCGCCAGCAGCCACTACTACGAGCAGTACTTC.

This chain links TRBV7-8 with TRBJ1-1; D possibly corresponds to TRBD1 (6 bases). The CDR3 extends over 14 amino acids. The germline CDR1 and CDR2 sequences are SGHVS and FQNEAQ. Trimming took off 0 bases at V and 6 bases at J, with 11 bases between the two ends. This CDR3 is CASSLAQGSAEAFF. The CDR3 coding sequence is TGTGCCAGCAGCTTAGCTCAGGGGAGCGCTGAAGCTTTCTTT.

The V and J genes are TRBV7-7 and TRBJ2-2; D may be TRBD1 (7 bases). Looked up from germline, CDR1 is SSHAT and CDR2 is FNYEAQ (reference sequence). Trimming removed 8 bases from V and 0 bases from J, with 10 bases in between. The CDR3 is 14 residues long. CDR3 nucleotide sequence: TGTGCCAGCGGCGGGACAGCGAACACCGGGGAGCTGTTTTTT. It specifies CASGGTANTGELFF.

This clone has a handful of counts. The V gene is TRBV9, the J gene TRBJ2-2, with TRBD1 matching 7 bases. After removal of 3 bases from V and 3 bases from J, the junction contained 5 bases not matched to a gene. This CDR3 region has 15 residues. CDR1 is SGDLS and CDR2 is YYNGEE in the germline V gene. Here the CDR3 DNA reads TGTGCCAGCAGCGCCCGGGACAGCTACACCGGGGAGCTGTTTTTT. Translation gives CASSARDSYTGELFF.

The chain joins TRBV6-1 to TRBJ2-7; 11 bases align to TRBD1. The germline CDR1 and CDR2 sequences are MNHNS and SASEGT. Losses at the gene ends were 6 bases for V and 3 bases for J; bases not matched to a gene: 4. The CDR3 covers 14 residues. The DNA for the CDR3 is TGTGCCAGCAGCGCCGGGACAGGGGGCTACGAGCAGTACTTC. This translates into CASSAGTGGYEQYF.

The chain combines TRBV30 with TRBJ2-7; D is ambiguous. The CDR3 spans 14 residues. Trimming stripped 2 bases from V and 1 base from J, with 12 bases between. The germline V gene has CDR1 GTSNPN and CDR2 SVGIG (reference sequence). CDR3 sequence reads: CAWSIGVSSYEQYF. The CDR3 nucleotides are TGTGCCTGGAGTATCGGAGTTTCGTCCTACGAGCAGTACTTC.

V and J are TRBV27 and TRBJ2-1; 9 nucleotides match TRBD1. The germline gives CDR1 MNHEY, CDR2 SMNVEV (reference sequence). V gave up 7 bases and J gave up 3 bases; unmatched junction bases: 4. The CDR3 contains 14 residues. CDR3 in DNA: TGTGCCAGCACGGGACAGGGATACTACAATGAGCAGTTCTTC. Its protein is CASTGQGYYNEQFF.

The chain is built from TRBV27 and TRBJ2-1; no clear D. Germline V CDR1 and CDR2: MNHEY, SMNVEV (reference sequence). The CDR3 covers 16 residues. V gave up 6 bases and J gave up 0 bases, with 15 bases separating them. The CDR3 protein is CASSTRSSSSYNEQFF. Here the CDR3 DNA reads TGTGCCAGCAGCACCCGGTCGAGTAGCTCCTACAATGAGCAGTTCTTC.

The V and J genes are TRBV6-1 and TRBJ1-1; the D is unclear. CDR1 is MNHNS, CDR2 SASEGT, per germline. The CDR3 has 17 residues. Trimming cost V 1 base and J 1 base, with 16 bases left between them. The CDR3 protein is CASSEVGRMKPNTEAFF. The DNA for the CDR3 is TGTGCCAGCAGTGAAGTTGGCAGGATGAAGCCGAACACTGAAGCTTTCTTT.

Only a few counts were recorded for this clone. The chain has TRBV7-9 and TRBJ2-1; TRBD2 matches at 10 bases. J was trimmed by 14 bases and V by 3 bases; bases with no gene match: 16. The CDR3 sequence is 16 residues long. Per the germline V gene, CDR1 is SEHNR and CDR2 is FQNEAQ (reference sequence). Here the CDR3 reads CASSLSGGVEGSGEFF. CDR3 nucleotide sequence: TGTGCCAGCAGCTTGAGCGGGGGGGTGGAAGGTTCAGGGGAGTTCTTC.

This chain links TRBV19 with TRBJ2-1; 14 bases match TRBD2. CDR1 LNHDA and CDR2 SQIVND come from the germline V gene (reference sequence). This CDR3 is 17 amino acids long. The ends lost 5 bases at V and 0 bases at J; junction bases unmatched: 3. CDR3 DNA sequence: TGTGCCAGTAGTTTGACTAGCGGGAGGGACTCCTACAATGAGCAGTTCTTC. This gives the protein CASSLTSGRDSYNEQFF. The full variable domain, rest sourced from reference TRBV19 and TRBJ2-1, is DGGITQSPKYLFRKEGQNVTLSCEQNLNHDAMYWYRQDPGQGLRLIYYSQIVNDFQKGDIAEGYSVSREKKESFPLTVTSAQKNPTAFYLCASSLTSGRDSYNEQFFGPGTRLTVL.

The V and J genes are TRBV28 and TRBJ1-2; D may be TRBD1 (6 bases). Per the germline V gene, CDR1 is MDHEN and CDR2 is SYDVKM. Trimming took 7 bases from V and 8 from J, leaving 17 bases between them. The CDR3 has 13 residues. The CDR3 loop reads CASTSFRGSGYTF. As DNA, the CDR3 is TGTGCCAGCACCTCCTTCAGGGGCAGCGGCTACACCTTC.